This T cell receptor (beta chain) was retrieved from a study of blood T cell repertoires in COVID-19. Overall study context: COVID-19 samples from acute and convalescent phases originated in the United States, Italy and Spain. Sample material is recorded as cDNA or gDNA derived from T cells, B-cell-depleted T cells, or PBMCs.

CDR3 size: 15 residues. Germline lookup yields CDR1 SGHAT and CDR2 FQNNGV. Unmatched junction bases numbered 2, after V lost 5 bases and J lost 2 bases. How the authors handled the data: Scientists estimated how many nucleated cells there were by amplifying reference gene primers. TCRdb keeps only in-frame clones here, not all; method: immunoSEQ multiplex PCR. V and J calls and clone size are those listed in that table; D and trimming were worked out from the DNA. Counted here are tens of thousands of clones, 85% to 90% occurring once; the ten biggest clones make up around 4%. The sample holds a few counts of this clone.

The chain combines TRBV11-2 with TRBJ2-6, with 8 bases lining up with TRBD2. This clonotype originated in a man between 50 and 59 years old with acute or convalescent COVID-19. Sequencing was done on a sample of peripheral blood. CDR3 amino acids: CASSPGGTGANVLTF. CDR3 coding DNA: TGTGCCAGCAGCCCGGGGGGGACTGGGGCCAACGTCCTGACTTTC.